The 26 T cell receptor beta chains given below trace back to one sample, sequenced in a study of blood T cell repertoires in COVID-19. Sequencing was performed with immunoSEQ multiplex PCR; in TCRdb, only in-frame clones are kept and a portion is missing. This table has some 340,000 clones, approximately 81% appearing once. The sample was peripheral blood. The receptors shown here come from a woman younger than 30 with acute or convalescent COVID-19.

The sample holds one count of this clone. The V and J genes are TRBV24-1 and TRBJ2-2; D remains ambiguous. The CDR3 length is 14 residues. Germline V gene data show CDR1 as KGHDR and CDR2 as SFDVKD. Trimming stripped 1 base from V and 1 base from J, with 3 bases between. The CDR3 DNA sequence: TGTGCCACCAGTGATTTCAGGAACACCGGGGAGCTGTTTTTT. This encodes CATSDFRNTGELFF.

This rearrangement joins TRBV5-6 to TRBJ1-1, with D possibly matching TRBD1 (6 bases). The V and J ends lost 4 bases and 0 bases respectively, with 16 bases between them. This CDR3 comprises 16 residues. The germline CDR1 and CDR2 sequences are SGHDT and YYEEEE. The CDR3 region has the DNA TGTGCCAGCAGCCAGGGGCCGCCGGCGGTGAACACTGAAGCTTTCTTT. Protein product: CASSQGPPAVNTEAFF.

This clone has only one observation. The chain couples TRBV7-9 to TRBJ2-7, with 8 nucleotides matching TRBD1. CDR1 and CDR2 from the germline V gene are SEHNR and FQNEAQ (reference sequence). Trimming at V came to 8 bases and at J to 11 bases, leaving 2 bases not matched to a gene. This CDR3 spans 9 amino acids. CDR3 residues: CASETGEYF. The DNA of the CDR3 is TGTGCCAGCGAGACAGGGGAGTACTTC.

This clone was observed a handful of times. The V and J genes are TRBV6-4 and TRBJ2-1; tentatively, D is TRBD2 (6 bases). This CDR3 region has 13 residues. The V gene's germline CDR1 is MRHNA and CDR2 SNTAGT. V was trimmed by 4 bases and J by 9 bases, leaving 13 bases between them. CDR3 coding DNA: TGTGCCAGCAGTGTCGGAGGGGTCAGTGAGCAGTTCTTC. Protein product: CASSVGGVSEQFF.

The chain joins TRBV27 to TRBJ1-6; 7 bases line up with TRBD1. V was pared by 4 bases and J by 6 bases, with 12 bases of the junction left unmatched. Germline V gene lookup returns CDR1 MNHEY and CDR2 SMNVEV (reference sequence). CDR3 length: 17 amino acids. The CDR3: CASSCRTHRGCNSPLHF. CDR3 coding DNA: TGTGCCAGCAGTTGCCGGACCCACAGGGGATGTAATTCACCCCTCCACTTT.

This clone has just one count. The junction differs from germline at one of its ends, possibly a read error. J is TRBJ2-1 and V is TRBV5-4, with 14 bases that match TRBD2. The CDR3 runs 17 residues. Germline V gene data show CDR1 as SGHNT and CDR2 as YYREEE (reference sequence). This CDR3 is CASRLGLAGASYNEQFF. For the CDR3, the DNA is TGTGCCAGCAGGTTGGGACTAGCGGGAGCCTCCTACAATGAGCAGTTCTTC.

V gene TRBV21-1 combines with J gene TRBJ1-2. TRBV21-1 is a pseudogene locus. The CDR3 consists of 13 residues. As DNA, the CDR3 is TGTGCCAGCAGCAAGGGGAGAACATATGGCTACACCTTC. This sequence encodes CASSKGRTYGYTF.

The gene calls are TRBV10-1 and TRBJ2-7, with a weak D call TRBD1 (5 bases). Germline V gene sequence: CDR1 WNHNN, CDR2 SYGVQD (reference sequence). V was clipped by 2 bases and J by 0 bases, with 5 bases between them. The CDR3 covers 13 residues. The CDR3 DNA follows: TGCGCCAGCAGTGAGGGGGCCTCCTACGAGCAGTACTTC. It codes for CASSEGASYEQYF.

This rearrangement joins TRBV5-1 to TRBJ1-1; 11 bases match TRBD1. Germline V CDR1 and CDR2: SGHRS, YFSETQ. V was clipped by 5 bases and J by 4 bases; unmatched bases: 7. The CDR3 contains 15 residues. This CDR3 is CASSLEGTGGTEAFF. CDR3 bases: TGCGCCAGCAGTCTGGAGGGGACAGGGGGCACTGAAGCTTTCTTT.

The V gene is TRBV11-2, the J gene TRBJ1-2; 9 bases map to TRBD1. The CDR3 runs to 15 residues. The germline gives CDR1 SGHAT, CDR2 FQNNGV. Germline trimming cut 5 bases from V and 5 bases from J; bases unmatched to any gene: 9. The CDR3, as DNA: TGTGCCAGCAGCGCAGGGACAGGGCCTCTGTATGGCTACACCTTC. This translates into CASSAGTGPLYGYTF.

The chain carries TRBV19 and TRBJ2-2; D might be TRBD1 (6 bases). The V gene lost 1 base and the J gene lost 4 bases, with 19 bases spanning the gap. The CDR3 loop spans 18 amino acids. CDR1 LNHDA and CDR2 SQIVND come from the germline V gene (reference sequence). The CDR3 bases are TGTGCCAGTAGTATAGGAGGTATGGGGGCCAAGGCCACCGGGGAGCTGTTTTTT. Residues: CASSIGGMGAKATGELFF.

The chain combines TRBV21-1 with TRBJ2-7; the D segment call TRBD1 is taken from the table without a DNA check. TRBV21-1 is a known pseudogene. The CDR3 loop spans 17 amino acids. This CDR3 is CASSKRGTGFQSYEQYF. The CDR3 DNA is TGTGCCAGCAGCAAAAGGGGGACAGGGTTCCAATCCTACGAGCAGTACTTC.

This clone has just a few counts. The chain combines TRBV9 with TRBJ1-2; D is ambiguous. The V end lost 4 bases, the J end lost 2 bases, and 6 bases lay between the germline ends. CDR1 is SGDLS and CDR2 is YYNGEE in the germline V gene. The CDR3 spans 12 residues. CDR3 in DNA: TGTGCCAGCAGCCGTGAGAACTATGGCTACACCTTC. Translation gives CASSRENYGYTF.

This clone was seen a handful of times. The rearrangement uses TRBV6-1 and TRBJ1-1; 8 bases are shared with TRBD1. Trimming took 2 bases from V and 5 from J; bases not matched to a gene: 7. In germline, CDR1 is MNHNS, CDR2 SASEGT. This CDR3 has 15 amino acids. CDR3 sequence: CASSEMRQGRTEAFF. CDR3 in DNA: TGTGCCAGCAGTGAAATGCGACAGGGGCGGACTGAAGCTTTCTTT.

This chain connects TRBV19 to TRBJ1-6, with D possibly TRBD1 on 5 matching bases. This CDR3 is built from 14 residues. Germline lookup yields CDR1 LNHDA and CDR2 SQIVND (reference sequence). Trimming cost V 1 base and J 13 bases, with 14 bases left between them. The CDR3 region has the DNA TGTGCCAGTAGTATAGTAGAAGGGGCAACGCCCCTCCACTTT. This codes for CASSIVEGATPLHF.

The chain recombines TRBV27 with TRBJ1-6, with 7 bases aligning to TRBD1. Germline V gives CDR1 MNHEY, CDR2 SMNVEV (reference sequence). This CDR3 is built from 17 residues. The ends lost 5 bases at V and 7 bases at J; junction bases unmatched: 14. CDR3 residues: CASSLTRGFGKNSPLHF. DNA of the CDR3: TGTGCCAGCAGTCTCACCAGGGGGTTCGGGAAGAATTCACCCCTCCACTTT.

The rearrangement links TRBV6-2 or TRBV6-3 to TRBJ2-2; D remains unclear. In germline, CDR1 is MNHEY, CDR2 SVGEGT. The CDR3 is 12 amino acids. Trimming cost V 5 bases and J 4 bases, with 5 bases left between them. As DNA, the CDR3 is TGTGCCAGCAGTCCCCTCACCGGGGAGCTGTTTTTT. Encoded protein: CASSPLTGELFF.

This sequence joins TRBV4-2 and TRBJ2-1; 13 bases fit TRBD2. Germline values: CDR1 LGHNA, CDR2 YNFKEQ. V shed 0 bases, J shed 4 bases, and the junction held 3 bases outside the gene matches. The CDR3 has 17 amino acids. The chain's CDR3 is CASSQDSGLAGYNEQFF. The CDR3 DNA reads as TGTGCCAGCAGCCAAGATTCGGGACTAGCGGGGTACAATGAGCAGTTCTTC.

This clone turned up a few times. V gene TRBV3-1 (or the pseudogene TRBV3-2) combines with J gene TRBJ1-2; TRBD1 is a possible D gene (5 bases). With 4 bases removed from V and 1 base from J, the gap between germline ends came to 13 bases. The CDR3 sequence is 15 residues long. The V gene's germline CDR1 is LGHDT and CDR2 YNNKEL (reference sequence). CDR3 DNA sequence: TGTGCCAGCAGCCCAGGGAACCCCTTTAACTATGGCTACACCTTC. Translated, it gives CASSPGNPFNYGYTF.

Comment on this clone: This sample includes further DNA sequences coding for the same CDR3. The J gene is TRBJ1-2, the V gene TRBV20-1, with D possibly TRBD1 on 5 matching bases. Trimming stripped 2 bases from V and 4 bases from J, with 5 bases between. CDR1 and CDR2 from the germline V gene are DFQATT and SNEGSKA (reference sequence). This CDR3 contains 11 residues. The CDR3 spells CSARRGYGYTF. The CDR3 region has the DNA TGCAGTGCTAGAAGGGGCTATGGCTACACCTTC.

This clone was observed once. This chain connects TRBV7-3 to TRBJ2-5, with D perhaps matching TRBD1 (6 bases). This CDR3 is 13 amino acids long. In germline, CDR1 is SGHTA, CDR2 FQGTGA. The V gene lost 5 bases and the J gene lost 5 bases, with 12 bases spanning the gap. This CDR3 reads CASSPDRRETQYF. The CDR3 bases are TGTGCCAGCAGCCCGGACAGACGGGAGACCCAGTACTTC.

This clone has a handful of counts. The CDR3 DNA reads TGTGCCAGCAGATATAGCGGGGCCATAGATACGCAGTATTTT. Amino acids: CASRYSGAIDTQYF. The V and J genes are TRBV27 and TRBJ2-3, with 8 positions matching TRBD2. Germline values: CDR1 MNHEY, CDR2 SMNVEV (reference sequence). J lost 5 bases, V lost 6 bases, and 7 bases had no gene match. This CDR3 is built from 14 residues.

CDR3 in amino acids: CASSRLLTGELFF. The DNA of the CDR3 is TGTGCCAGCAGCCGACTACTCACCGGGGAGCTGTTTTTT. V usage is TRBV7-6 and J usage is TRBJ2-2; perhaps TRBD2 as D (5 bases). Germline-derived CDR1 and CDR2 are SGHVS and FNYEAQ. The V and J ends lost 5 bases and 4 bases respectively, with 8 bases between them. This CDR3 is 13 amino acids long.

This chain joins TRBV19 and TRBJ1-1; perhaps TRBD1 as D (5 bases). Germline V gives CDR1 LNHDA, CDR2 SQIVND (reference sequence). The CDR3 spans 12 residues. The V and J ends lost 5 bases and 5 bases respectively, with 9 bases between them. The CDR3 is CASSGHGTEAFF. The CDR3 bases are TGTGCCAGTAGTGGACACGGTACTGAAGCTTTCTTT.

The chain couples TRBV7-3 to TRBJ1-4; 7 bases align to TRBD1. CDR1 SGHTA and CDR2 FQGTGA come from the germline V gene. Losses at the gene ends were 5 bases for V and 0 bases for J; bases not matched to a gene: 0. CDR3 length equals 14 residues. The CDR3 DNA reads TGTGCCAGCAGCCAGGGGGCAACTAATGAAAAACTGTTTTTT. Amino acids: CASSQGATNEKLFF.

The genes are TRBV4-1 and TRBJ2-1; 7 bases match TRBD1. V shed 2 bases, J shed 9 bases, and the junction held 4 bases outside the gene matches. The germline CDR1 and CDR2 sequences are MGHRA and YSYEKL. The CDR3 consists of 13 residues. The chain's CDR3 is CASSQFRGSEQFF. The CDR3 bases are TGCGCCAGCAGCCAATTCAGGGGGAGTGAGCAGTTCTTC.